This T cell receptor (beta chain) was captured in a study of beta chain features in type 1 diabetes. This clone came up a few times. The length of the CDR3 is 15 residues. CDR1 is SQVTM and CDR2 is ANQGSEA in the germline V gene. The V gene end was trimmed by 4 bases and the J gene end by 4 bases; junction bases not matched to a gene: 10. Purity above 98% was achieved in all sorted populations. Sequencing targeted expressed TCRB transcripts, as all isolated RNA had been reverse transcribed. The assay was immunoSEQ multiplex PCR, and TCRdb's table has in-frame clones only and misses some. Among 350,000 to 450,000 clones listed, approximately 14% were seen once.

The rearrangement joins TRBV29-1 to TRBJ2-5; 9 bases align to TRBD1. The receptor's source is a man younger than 40 in good health. Sample: naive CD4+ T cells from blood. The CDR3 DNA reads TGCAGCGTTGGGGGACAGGGAGGCGTAGGAGAGACCCAGTACTTC. It encodes CSVGGQGGVGETQYF.